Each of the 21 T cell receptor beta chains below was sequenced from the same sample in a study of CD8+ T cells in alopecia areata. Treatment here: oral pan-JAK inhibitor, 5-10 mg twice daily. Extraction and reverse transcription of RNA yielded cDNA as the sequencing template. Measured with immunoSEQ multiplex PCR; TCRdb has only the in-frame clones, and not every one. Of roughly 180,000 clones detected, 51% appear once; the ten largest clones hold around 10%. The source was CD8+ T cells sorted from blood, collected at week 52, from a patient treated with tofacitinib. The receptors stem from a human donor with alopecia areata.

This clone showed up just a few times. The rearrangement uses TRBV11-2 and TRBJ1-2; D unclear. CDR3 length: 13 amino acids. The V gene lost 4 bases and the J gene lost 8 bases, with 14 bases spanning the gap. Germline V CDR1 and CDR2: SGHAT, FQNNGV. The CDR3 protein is CASSSRTVGGYTF. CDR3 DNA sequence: TGTGCCAGCAGCTCCCGAACCGTCGGGGGCTACACCTTC.

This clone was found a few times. The CDR3 nucleotides read TGTGCCTGGAACCGGGACATCAGGGAGACCCAGTACTTC. It encodes CAWNRDIRETQYF. The chain has TRBV30 and TRBJ2-5; possibly TRBD1 for D (6 bases). The V gene lost 4 bases and the J gene lost 5 bases, with 14 bases spanning the gap. This CDR3 contains 13 residues. Germline lookup yields CDR1 GTSNPN and CDR2 SVGIG (reference sequence).

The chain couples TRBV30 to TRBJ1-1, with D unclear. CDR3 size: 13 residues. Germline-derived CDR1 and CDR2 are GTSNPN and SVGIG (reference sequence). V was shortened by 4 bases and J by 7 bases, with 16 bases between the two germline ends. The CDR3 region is CAWTLQMGGEAFF. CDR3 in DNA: TGTGCCTGGACCCTCCAGATGGGCGGTGAAGCTTTCTTT.

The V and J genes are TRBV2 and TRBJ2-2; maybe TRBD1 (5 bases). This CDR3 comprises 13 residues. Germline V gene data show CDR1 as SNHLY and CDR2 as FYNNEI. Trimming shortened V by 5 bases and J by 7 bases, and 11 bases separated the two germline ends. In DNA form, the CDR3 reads TGTGCCAGCAGTTTCCAGGGAATCGGGGAGCTGTTTTTT. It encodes CASSFQGIGELFF. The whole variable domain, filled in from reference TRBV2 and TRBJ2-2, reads EPEVTQTPSHQVTQMGQEVILRCVPISNHLYFYWYRQILGQKVEFLVSFYNNEISEKSEIFDDQFSVERPDGSNFTLKIRSTKLEDSAMYFCASSFQGIGELFFGEGSRLTVL.

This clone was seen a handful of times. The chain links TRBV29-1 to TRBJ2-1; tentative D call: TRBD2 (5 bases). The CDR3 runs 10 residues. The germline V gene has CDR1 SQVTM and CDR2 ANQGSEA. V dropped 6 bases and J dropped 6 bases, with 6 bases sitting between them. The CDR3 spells CSVEANEQFF. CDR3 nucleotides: TGCAGCGTGGAGGCCAATGAGCAGTTCTTC.

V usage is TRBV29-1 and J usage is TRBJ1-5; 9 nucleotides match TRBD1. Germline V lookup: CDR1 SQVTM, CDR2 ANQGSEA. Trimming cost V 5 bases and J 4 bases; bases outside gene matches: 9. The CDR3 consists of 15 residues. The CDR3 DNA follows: TGCAGCGTTAGGGAGGGGGGGACAGGGAATCAGCCCCAGCATTTT. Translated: CSVREGGTGNQPQHF.

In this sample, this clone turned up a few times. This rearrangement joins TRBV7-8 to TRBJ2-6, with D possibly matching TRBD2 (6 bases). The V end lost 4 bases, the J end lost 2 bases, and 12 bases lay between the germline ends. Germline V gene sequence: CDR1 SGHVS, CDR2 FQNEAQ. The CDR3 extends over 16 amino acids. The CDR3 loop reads CASSSRGSAGANVLTF. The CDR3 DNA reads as TGTGCCAGCAGCTCCCGGGGGTCCGCTGGGGCCAACGTCCTGACTTTC.

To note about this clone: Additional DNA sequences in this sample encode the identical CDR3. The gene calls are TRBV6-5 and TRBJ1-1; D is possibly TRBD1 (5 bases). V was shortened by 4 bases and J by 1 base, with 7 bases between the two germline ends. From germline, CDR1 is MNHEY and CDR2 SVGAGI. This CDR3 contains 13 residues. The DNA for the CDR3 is TGTGCCAGCAGTTCTACAGGGAACACTGAAGCTTTCTTT. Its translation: CASSSTGNTEAFF.

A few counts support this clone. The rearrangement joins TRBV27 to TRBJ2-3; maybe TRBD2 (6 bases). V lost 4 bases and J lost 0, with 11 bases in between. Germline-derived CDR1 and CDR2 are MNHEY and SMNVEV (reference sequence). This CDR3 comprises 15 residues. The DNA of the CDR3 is TGTGCCAGCAGTTACGTAGCGGCTAGCACAGATACGCAGTATTTT. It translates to CASSYVAASTDTQYF.

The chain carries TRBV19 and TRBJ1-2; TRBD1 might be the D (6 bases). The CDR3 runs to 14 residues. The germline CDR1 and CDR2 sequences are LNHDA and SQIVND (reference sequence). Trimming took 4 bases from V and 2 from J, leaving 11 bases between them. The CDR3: CASSSRGSNYGYTF. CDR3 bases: TGTGCCAGTAGTAGCAGGGGTTCCAACTATGGCTACACCTTC. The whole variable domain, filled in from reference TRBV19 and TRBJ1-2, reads DGGITQSPKYLFRKEGQNVTLSCEQNLNHDAMYWYRQDPGQGLRLIYYSQIVNDFQKGDIAEGYSVSREKKESFPLTVTSAQKNPTAFYLCASSSRGSNYGYTFGSGTRLTVV.

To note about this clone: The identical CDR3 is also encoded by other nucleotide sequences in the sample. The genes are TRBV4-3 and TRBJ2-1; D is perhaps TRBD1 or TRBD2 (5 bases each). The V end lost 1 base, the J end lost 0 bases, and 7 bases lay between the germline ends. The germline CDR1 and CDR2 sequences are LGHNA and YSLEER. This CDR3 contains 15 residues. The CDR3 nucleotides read TGCGCCAGCAGCCAAGCTGGGGGCTCCTACAATGAGCAGTTCTTC. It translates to CASSQAGGSYNEQFF.

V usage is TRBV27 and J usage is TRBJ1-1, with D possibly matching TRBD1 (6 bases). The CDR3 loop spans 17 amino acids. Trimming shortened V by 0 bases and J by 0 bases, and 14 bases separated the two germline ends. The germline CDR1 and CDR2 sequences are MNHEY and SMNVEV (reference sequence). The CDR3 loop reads CASSLSAGEAMNTEAFF. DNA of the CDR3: TGTGCCAGCAGTTTATCGGCAGGGGAAGCAATGAACACTGAAGCTTTCTTT.

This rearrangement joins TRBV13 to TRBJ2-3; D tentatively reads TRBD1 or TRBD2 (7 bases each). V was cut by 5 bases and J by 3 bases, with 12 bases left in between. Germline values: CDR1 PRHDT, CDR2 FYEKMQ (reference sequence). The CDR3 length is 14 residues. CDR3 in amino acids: CASSIQGGTDTQYF. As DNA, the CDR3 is TGTGCCAGCAGCATTCAGGGGGGGACAGATACGCAGTATTTT.

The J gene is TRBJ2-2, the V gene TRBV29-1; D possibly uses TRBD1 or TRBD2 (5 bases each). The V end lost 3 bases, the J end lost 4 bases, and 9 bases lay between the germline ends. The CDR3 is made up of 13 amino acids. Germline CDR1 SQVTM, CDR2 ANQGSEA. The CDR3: CSVESGTTGELFF. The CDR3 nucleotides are TGCAGCGTTGAGTCGGGGACCACCGGGGAGCTGTTTTTT.

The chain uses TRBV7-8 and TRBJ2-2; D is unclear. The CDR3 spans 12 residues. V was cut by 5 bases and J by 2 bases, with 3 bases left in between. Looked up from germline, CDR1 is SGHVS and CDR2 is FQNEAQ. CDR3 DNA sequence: TGTGCCAGCAGCCCAAACACCGGGGAGCTGTTTTTT. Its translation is CASSPNTGELFF.

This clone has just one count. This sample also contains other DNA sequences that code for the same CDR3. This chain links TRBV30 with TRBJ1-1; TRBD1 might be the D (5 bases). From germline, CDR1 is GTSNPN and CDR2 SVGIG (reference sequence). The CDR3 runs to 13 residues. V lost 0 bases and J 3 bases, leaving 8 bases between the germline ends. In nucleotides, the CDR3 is TGTGCCTGGAGTGTACTGGGGGACACTGAAGCTTTCTTT. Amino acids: CAWSVLGDTEAFF.

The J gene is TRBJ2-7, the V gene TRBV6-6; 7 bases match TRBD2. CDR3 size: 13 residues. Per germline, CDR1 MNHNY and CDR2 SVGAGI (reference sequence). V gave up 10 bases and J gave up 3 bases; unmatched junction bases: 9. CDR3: CATMSGDGYEQYF. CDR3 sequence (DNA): TGTGCCACCATGAGCGGGGATGGCTACGAGCAGTACTTC.

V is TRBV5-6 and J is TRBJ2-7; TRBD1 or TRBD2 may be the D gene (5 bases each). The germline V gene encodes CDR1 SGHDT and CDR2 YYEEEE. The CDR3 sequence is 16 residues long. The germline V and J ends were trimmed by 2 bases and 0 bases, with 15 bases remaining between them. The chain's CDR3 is CASSLLRDLVSYEQYF. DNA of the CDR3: TGTGCCAGCAGCTTACTCCGGGACCTTGTCTCCTACGAGCAGTACTTC.

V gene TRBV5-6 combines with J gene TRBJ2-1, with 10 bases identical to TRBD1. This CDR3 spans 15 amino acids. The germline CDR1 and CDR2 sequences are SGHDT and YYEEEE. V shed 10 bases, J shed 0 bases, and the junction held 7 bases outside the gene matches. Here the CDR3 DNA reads TGTGCCGGAAGCCGGGACAGGGGCTCCTACAATGAGCAGTTCTTC. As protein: CAGSRDRGSYNEQFF.

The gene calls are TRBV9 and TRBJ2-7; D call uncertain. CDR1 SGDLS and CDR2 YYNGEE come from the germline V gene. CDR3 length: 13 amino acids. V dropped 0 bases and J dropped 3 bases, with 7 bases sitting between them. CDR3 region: CASSVAEGYEQYF. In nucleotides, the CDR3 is TGTGCCAGCAGCGTAGCTGAAGGCTACGAGCAGTACTTC.

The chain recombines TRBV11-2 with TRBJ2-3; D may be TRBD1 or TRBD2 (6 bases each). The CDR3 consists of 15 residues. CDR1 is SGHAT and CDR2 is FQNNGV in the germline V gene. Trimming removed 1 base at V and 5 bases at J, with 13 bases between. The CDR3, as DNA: TGTGCCAGCAGCTTAGTTGGGGGGCTGGGAGATACGCAGTATTTT. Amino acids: CASSLVGGLGDTQYF.